This TCR beta chain came from a study of patients and donors after allogeneic stem cell transplantation. MiXCR, applied by TCRdb to the RT-PCR reads, yields one record per CDR3 protein. The table includes around 150,000 distinct CDR3 sequences, approximately 37% detected once. Sequences were obtained from blood, either unsorted or a sorted T cell fraction (not recorded which). This sequence was found in a human donor who was either an allogeneic HSCT recipient or a stem cell or donor lymphocyte infusion donor (not recorded which). It is not recorded whose cells these are; they may come from a transplant donor.

CDR3 protein: CASSLGSGLNQETQYF. In DNA form, the CDR3 reads TGTGCCAGCAGCCTGGGGTCAGGCTTAAACCAAGAGACCCAGTACTTC. The chain carries TRBV3-1 and TRBJ2-5; D is unresolved. This CDR3 is 16 amino acids long. The germline V gene encodes CDR1 LGHDT and CDR2 YNNKEL (reference sequence). Trimming removed 4 bases from V and 0 bases from J, with 15 bases in between.